This T cell receptor (beta chain) appears in the sequencing data of a study of blood T cell repertoires in COVID-19. Germline lookup yields CDR1 MNHEY and CDR2 SMNVEV (reference sequence). The CDR3 totals 17 residues. Losses at the gene ends were 6 bases for V and 4 bases for J; bases not matched to a gene: 8. Patients at the Seattle site were enrolled during active infection and followed longitudinally. Per the authors' pipeline: Quantification of nucleated cells was approximated via reference gene primer amplification. The protocol was immunoSEQ multiplex PCR, while the TCRdb copy is restricted to in-frame clones and leaves out a portion. The DNA was the basis for D and trimming; V, J and clone size are from that table. The sample lists 80,000 to 100,000 clones, 85% to 90% occurring once.

The specimen sequenced was peripheral blood. V and J are TRBV27 and TRBJ2-1, with 14 bases identical to TRBD2. This clonotype originated in a man in his forties or fifties with COVID-19, enrolled during active disease. CDR3 amino acids: CASSPTGLAGVYNEQFF. CDR3 nucleotides: TGTGCCAGCAGCCCTACGGGACTAGCGGGGGTTTACAATGAGCAGTTCTTC.